Here is one T cell receptor (beta chain) with its context. Its antigen is undetermined. The data were obtained in a study of identical twins. Points from the study as a whole: Insertion counts were lower in abundant cord blood beta clonotypes, a trend that memory repertoires did not show. The presence of invariant MAIT and iNKT cells could partly confound analyses of zero-insertion sequences. In drawing conclusions, the study used cross-sectional statistical analysis and did not follow the same donors.

Through template switching, a universal primer site was introduced, and the cDNA contained unique molecular identifiers. TCRdb called the 5' RACE reads again in MiXCR, with one record for every CDR3 protein. The sample contains 400,000 or so distinct CDR3 sequences, approximately 10% of which appear only once. This CDR3 is 14 amino acids long. Per germline, CDR1 DFQATT and CDR2 SNEGSKA (reference sequence). J was trimmed by 9 bases and V by 3 bases; bases with no gene match: 14. The source is a woman in her forties or fifties in good health. V and J are TRBV20-1 and TRBJ2-7, with 7 bases fitting TRBD2. Sequencing input: naive T cells sorted from blood. The CDR3 sequence is CSASPGAAGVLQYV. The CDR3 region has the DNA TGCAGTGCTAGCCCGGGTGCTGCGGGAGTCTTGCAGTACGTC.